The 16 T cell receptor beta chains below were found in one sample sequenced in a study of T cells in Graves' hyperthyroidism and ophthalmopathy. TCR beta CDR3 regions were amplified from RNA. The primer set for the first-round RT-PCR of the TCR CDR3 was HTBI. TCRdb called the multiplex PCR reads again in MiXCR, with one record for every CDR3 protein. The data contain 450,000 to 600,000 distinct CDR3 sequences, 14% of them seen just once; the ten biggest clones take up around 14%. The sample taken for sequencing was blood. The receptor set was obtained from a woman aged 40 to 55 with Graves' hyperthyroidism.

This clonotype was counted ten times or more. This chain connects TRBV18 to TRBJ2-1; 7 bases are shared with TRBD2. CDR3 size: 13 residues. The germline CDR1 and CDR2 sequences are KGHSH and LQKENI. J was trimmed by 10 bases and V by 3 bases; bases with no gene match: 6. The CDR3 here is CASSPNAGLEQFF. CDR3 in DNA: TGTGCCAGCTCACCGAACGCGGGACTAGAGCAGTTCTTC.

The sample holds a few counts of this clonotype. J is TRBJ2-1 and V is TRBV12-3 or TRBV12-4; D is ambiguous. Trimming took off 5 bases at V and 9 bases at J, with 8 bases between the two ends. The CDR3 runs to 11 residues. The CDR3 reads CASSRRVEQFF. In DNA form, the CDR3 reads TGTGCCAGCAGTCGTAGAGTTGAGCAGTTCTTC.

Ten or more counts support this clonotype. CDR3 nucleotide sequence: TGTGCCAGCAGCTTGAATGGGGGGCTAGTGAACACTGAAGCTTTCTTT. It yields the protein CASSLNGGLVNTEAFF. The rearrangement uses TRBV7-2 and TRBJ1-1; D might be TRBD1 (6 bases). V was shortened by 3 bases and J by 0 bases, with 14 bases between the two germline ends. Germline-derived CDR1 and CDR2 are SGHTA and FQGNSA. The CDR3 is made up of 16 amino acids.

The CDR3 sequence is CASSSLAGGPDTQYF. The DNA for the CDR3 is TGTGCCAGCAGCTCACTAGCGGGAGGGCCTGACACGCAGTATTTT. V usage is TRBV28 and J usage is TRBJ2-3; TRBD2 aligns across 13 bases. CDR1 and CDR2 from the germline V gene are MDHEN and SYDVKM. The CDR3 covers 15 residues. V lost 6 bases and J lost 9; bases outside the gene matches: 9.

The rearrangement joins TRBV7-2 to TRBJ2-1; D remains ambiguous. The CDR3 extends over 15 amino acids. Trimming stripped 4 bases from V and 4 bases from J, with 14 bases between. Germline CDR1 reads SGHTA; CDR2 reads FQGNSA. CDR3 nucleotide sequence: TGTGCCAGCAGCTCTCCCCGGCTCCGTTACAATGAGCAGTTCTTC. It translates to CASSSPRLRYNEQFF.

In its sample, this clonotype was seen a few times. The chain links TRBV18 to TRBJ1-2; D possibly corresponds to TRBD1 (6 bases). CDR1 and CDR2 (germline): KGHSH, LQKENI. The CDR3 contains 15 residues. Trimming stripped 3 bases from V and 7 bases from J, with 18 bases between. Here the CDR3 reads CASSPPGPQGFGYTF. As DNA, the CDR3 is TGTGCCAGCTCACCCCCGGGGCCACAGGGATTTGGCTACACCTTC.

This clonotype was counted only a few times. V gene TRBV5-1 combines with J gene TRBJ2-3; 10 positions agree with TRBD2. Germline trimming cut 1 base from V and 5 bases from J; bases unmatched to any gene: 10. From germline, CDR1 is SGHRS and CDR2 YFSETQ. The CDR3 extends over 17 amino acids. CDR3 sequence (DNA): TGCGCCAGCAGCTTGTATGGGACTAGCGAGGTAGGAGATACGCAGTATTTT. It translates to CASSLYGTSEVGDTQYF.

This clonotype has ten or more counts. The rearrangement uses TRBV6-1 and TRBJ2-2, with 12 positions matching TRBD2. The CDR3 spans 17 residues. J gave up 4 bases and V 7 bases, and 10 bases lay outside the gene matches. The germline gives CDR1 MNHNS, CDR2 SASEGT. CDR3 protein: CASTSSSGRALTGELFF. In DNA, the CDR3 is TGTGCCAGCACCTCATCTAGCGGGAGGGCCCTCACCGGGGAGCTGTTTTTT.

Details on this clonotype: This may be a read error, as it is one base from a much larger clone. CDR3 loop: CDSSLAGISGYEQYF. The CDR3 nucleotides are TGTGACAGCAGCTTGGCGGGGATTTCGGGCTACGAGCAGTACTTC. The rearrangement joins TRBV7-8 to TRBJ2-7; D possibly corresponds to TRBD2 (6 bases). The CDR3 length is 15 residues. CDR1 and CDR2 from the germline V gene are SGHVS and FQNEAQ. Based on the CDR3 plus reference TRBV7-8 and TRBJ2-7, the full variable domain is GAGVSQSPRYKVAKRGQDVALRCDPISGHVSLFWYQQALGQGPEFLTYFQNEAQLDKSGLPSDRFFAERPEGSVSTLKIQRTQQEDSAVYLCDSSLAGISGYEQYFGPGTRLTVT.

The rearrangement uses TRBV5-5 and TRBJ2-7; 7 bases match TRBD1. CDR1 is SGHKS, CDR2 YYEKEE, per germline (reference sequence). The CDR3 contains 18 residues. J was trimmed by 0 bases and V by 3 bases; bases with no gene match: 15. The CDR3 nucleotides read TGTGCCAGCAGCTCCCCTCCCATACAGGGGAGAAGCTCCTACGAGCAGTACTTC. Translated: CASSSPPIQGRSSYEQYF. The variable domain in full, completed from reference TRBV5-5 and TRBJ2-7, reads DAGVTQSPTHLIKTRGQQVTLRCSPISGHKSVSWYQQVLGQGPQFIFQYYEKEERGRGNFPDRFSARQFPNYSSELNVNALLLGDSALYLCASSSPPIQGRSSYEQYFGPGTRLTVT.

This clonotype was found a few times. One end of the junction varies from germline; a read error may be responsible. CDR3 loop: CASSQLPHSGDSHEQYF. CDR3 sequence (DNA): TGCGCCAGCAGCCAGTTACCACATAGCGGGGACTCCCACGAGCAGTACTTC. The genes are TRBV4-1 and TRBJ2-7; TRBD2 matches 8 bases. This CDR3 contains 17 residues. CDR1 MGHRA and CDR2 YSYEKL come from the germline V gene.

This chain links TRBV27 with TRBJ2-6; no definite D call. This CDR3 spans 14 amino acids. V lost 6 bases, J lost 6 bases, and 12 bases lay in between. Germline V gives CDR1 MNHEY, CDR2 SMNVEV (reference sequence). The CDR3 DNA reads as TGTGCCAGCAGCCCTGTCCTTATGGCCAACGTCCTGACTTTC. Amino acid sequence: CASSPVLMANVLTF.

This clonotype was detected ten times or more. The J gene is TRBJ2-3, the V gene TRBV2; no definite D call. The CDR3 covers 14 residues. V was trimmed by 6 bases and J by 4 bases, leaving 14 bases between them. The V gene's germline CDR1 is SNHLY and CDR2 FYNNEI. DNA of the CDR3: TGTGCCAGCAGCCCCCTTTCTGCGGCAGATACGCAGTATTTT. Translated, it gives CASSPLSAADTQYF.

This rearrangement joins TRBV7-3 to TRBJ2-1, with TRBD2 identical over 12 bases. J lost 0 bases, V lost 5 bases, and 11 bases had no gene match. The CDR3 runs 19 residues. Germline V gives CDR1 SGHTA, CDR2 FQGTGA. CDR3 DNA sequence: TGTGCCAGCAGCCTCTCGGGACTAGCGGGTGGGGACTCCTACAATGAGCAGTTCTTC. This translates into CASSLSGLAGGDSYNEQFF.

This clonotype was observed a handful of times. The rearrangement joins TRBV28 to TRBJ1-2, with 8 bases fitting TRBD1. With 6 bases clipped from V and 4 bases from J, the junction kept 13 bases outside the gene matches. CDR1 is MDHEN and CDR2 is SYDVKM in the germline V gene. CDR3 size: 16 residues. The CDR3 region has the DNA TGTGCCAGCAGCGTTGGAAGCAGGGGGCGGTTCTATGGCTACACCTTC. Translating gives CASSVGSRGRFYGYTF.

V usage is TRBV6-1 and J usage is TRBJ2-1; D possibly matches TRBD1 or TRBD2 (5 bases each). Germline CDR1 and CDR2: MNHNS and SASEGT. The CDR3 is 15 amino acids. With 5 bases removed from V and 0 bases from J, the gap between germline ends came to 11 bases. CDR3: CASSNSGTSYNEQFF. The CDR3 DNA is TGTGCCAGCAGTAACTCCGGGACCTCCTACAATGAGCAGTTCTTC.